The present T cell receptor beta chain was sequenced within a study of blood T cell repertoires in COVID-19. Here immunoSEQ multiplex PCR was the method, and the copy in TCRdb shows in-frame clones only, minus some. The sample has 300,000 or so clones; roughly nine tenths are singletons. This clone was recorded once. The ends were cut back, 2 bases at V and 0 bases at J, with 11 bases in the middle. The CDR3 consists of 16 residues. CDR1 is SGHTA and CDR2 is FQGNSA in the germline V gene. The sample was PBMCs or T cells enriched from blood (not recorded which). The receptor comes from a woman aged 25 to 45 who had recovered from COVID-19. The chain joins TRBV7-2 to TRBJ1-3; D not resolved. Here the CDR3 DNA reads TGTGCCAGCAGCTTAAATGGGCCGGCCTCTGGAAACACCATATATTTT. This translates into CASSLNGPASGNTIYF.